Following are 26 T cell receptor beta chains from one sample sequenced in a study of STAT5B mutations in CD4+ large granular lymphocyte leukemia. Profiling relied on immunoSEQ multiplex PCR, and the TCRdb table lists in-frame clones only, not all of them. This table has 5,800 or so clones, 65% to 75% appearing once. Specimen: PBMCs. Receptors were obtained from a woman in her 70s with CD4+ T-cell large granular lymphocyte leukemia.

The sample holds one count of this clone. The CDR3 sequence is CSVARGYPSTDTQYF. DNA of the CDR3: TGCAGCGTTGCAAGGGGATATCCTAGCACAGATACGCAGTATTTT. V is TRBV29-1 and J is TRBJ2-3, with TRBD1 as a possible D gene (5 bases). Trimming shortened V by 4 bases and J by 0 bases, and 14 bases separated the two germline ends. The germline V gene has CDR1 SQVTM and CDR2 ANQGSEA. The CDR3 extends over 15 amino acids.

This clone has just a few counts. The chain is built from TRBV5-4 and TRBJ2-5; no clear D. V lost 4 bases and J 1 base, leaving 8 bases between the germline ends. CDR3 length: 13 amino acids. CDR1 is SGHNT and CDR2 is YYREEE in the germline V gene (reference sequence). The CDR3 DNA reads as TGTGCCAGCAGCCTAAAGGCCCAAGAGACCCAGTACTTC. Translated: CASSLKAQETQYF.

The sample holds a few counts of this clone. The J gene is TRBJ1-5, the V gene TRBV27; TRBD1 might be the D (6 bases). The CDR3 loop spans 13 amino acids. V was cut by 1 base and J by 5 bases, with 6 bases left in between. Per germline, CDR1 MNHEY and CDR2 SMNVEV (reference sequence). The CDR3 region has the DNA TGTGCCAGCAGTTTATGGACAGATCAGCCCCAGCATTTT. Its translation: CASSLWTDQPQHF.

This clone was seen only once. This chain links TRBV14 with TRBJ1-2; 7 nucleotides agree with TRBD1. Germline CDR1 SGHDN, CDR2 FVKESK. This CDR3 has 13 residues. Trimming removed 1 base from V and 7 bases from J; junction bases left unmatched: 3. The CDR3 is CASSQATGAGYTF. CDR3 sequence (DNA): TGTGCCAGCAGCCAAGCTACAGGGGCTGGCTACACCTTC.

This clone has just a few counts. CDR3 nucleotide sequence: TGTGCCAGCACCCAAGTCGGGGGGGGTAGAAGCACTGAAGCTTTCTTT. As protein: CASTQVGGGRSTEAFF. The J gene is TRBJ1-1, the V gene TRBV11-2; D might be TRBD1 (5 bases). V shed 7 bases and J shed 4 bases, with 22 bases lying between them. The germline V gene encodes CDR1 SGHAT and CDR2 FQNNGV. CDR3 length: 16 amino acids. The full variable domain, rest sourced from reference TRBV11-2 and TRBJ1-1, is EAGVAQSPRYKIIEKRQSVAFWCNPISGHATLYWYQQILGQGPKLLIQFQNNGVVDDSQLPKDRFSAERLKGVDSTLKIQPAKLEDSAVYLCASTQVGGGRSTEAFFGQGTRLTVV.

CDR3 sequence reads: CASSLRTVNTGELFF. In DNA, the CDR3 is TGTGCCAGCAGCTTAAGGACGGTGAACACCGGGGAGCTGTTTTTT. V and J are TRBV7-8 and TRBJ2-2; D gene unclear. CDR1 and CDR2 (germline): SGHVS, FQNEAQ. The CDR3 contains 15 residues. The V gene lost 2 bases and the J gene lost 1 base, with 8 bases spanning the gap.

This chain's CDR3 is CATGRGTGELFF. The CDR3 DNA follows: TGCGCCACCGGGAGGGGCACCGGGGAGCTGTTTTTT. The chain uses TRBV5-1 and TRBJ2-2; TRBD2 agrees at 8 bases. The junction had 2 bases not matched to a gene; V was cut back by 9 bases and J by 4 bases. This CDR3 is built from 12 residues. CDR1 and CDR2 from the germline V gene are SGHRS and YFSETQ.

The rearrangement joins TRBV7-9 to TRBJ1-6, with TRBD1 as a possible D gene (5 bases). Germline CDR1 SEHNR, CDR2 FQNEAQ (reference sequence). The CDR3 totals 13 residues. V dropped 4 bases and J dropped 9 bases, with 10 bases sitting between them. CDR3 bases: TGTGCCAGCAGCTCCCCCGGGGCTTCACCCCTCCACTTT. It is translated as CASSSPGASPLHF.

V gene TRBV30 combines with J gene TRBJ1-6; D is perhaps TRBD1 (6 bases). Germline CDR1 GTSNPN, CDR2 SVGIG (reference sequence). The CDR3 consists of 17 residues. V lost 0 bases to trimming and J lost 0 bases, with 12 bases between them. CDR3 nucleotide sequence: TGTGCCTGGAGTGTCTTGCAGGGGAGCTCCTATAATTCACCCCTCCACTTT. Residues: CAWSVLQGSSYNSPLHF.

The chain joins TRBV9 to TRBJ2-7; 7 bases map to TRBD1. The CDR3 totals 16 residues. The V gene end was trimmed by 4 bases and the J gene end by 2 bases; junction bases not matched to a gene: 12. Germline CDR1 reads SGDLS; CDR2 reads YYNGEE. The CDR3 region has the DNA TGTGCCAGCAGCCCCCCCCGGGCAGGGGGAACCTACGAGCAGTACTTC. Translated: CASSPPRAGGTYEQYF.

The CDR3 coding sequence is TGCGCCAGCAGTTTCCGGGGGGAGACCCAGTACTTC. It is translated as CASSFRGETQYF. The rearrangement uses TRBV5-1 and TRBJ2-5; possible D gene TRBD2, 6 bases. There are 12 residues in the CDR3. The V end lost 5 bases, the J end lost 5 bases, and 10 bases lay between the germline ends. CDR1 is SGHRS, CDR2 YFSETQ, per germline.

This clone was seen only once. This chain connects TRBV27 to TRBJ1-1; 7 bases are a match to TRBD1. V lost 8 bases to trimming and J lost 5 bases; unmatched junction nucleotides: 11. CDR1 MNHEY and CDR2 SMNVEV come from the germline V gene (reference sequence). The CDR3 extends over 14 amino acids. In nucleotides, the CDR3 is TGTGCCAGCCTACCACTTACAGGGGTAACTGAAGCTTTCTTT. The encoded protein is CASLPLTGVTEAFF.

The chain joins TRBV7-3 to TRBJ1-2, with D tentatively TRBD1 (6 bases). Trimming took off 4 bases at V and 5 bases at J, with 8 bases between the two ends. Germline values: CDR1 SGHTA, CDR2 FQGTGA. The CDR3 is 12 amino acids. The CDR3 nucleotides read TGTGCCAGCAGCTCAACAGGGTATGGCTACACCTTC. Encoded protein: CASSSTGYGYTF.

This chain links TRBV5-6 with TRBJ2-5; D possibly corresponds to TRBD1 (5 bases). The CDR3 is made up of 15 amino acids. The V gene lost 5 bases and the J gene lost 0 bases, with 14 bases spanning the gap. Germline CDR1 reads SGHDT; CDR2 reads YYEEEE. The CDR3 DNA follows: TGTGCCAGCAGTCGGCCCAGGGTATACCAAGAGACCCAGTACTTC. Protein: CASSRPRVYQETQYF.

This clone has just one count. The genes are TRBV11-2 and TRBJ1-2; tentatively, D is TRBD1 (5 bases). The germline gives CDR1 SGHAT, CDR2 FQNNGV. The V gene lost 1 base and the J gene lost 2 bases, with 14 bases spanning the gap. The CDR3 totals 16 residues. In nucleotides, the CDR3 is TGTGCCAGCAGCTTAGGGGTAGGGGTGCGGAACTATGGCTACACCTTC. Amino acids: CASSLGVGVRNYGYTF.

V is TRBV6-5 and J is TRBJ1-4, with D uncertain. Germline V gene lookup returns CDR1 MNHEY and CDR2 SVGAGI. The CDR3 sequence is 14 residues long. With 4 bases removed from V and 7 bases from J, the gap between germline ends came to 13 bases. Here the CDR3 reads CASSWSRVLEKLFF. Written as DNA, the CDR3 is TGTGCCAGCAGTTGGTCCCGGGTACTTGAAAAACTGTTTTTT.

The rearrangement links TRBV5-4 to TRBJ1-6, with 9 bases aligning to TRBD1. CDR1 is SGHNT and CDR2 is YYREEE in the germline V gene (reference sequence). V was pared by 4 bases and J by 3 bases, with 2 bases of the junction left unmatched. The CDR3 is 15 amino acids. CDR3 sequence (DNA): TGTGCCAGCAGCCAGACAGGGGGCTATAATTCACCCCTCCACTTT. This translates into CASSQTGGYNSPLHF. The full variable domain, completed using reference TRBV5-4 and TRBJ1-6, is ETGVTQSPTHLIKTRGQQVTLRCSSQSGHNTVSWYQQALGQGPQFIFQYYREEENGRGNFPPRFSGLQFPNYSSELNVNALELDDSALYLCASSQTGGYNSPLHFGNGTRLTVT.

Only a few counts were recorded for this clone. CDR3 protein: CASSDHRQPQHF. The CDR3 DNA is TGCGCCAGCAGTGACCACCGTCAGCCCCAGCATTTT. The chain joins TRBV10-2 to TRBJ1-5; no clear D. This CDR3 has 12 residues. CDR1 is WSHSY, CDR2 SAAADI, per germline. The V end was cut by 3 bases, the J end by 6 bases, with 6 bases between.

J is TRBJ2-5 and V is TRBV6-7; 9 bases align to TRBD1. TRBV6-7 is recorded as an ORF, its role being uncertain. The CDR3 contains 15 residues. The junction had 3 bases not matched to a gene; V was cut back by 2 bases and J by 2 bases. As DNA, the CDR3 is TGTGCCAGCAGTTACGAGACAGGGGGACAAGAGACCCAGTACTTC. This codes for CASSYETGGQETQYF.

CDR3 region: CASRSSGFSSYEQYF. DNA for the CDR3: TGTGCCAGCAGGTCTTCAGGTTTTAGCTCCTACGAGCAGTACTTC. The chain employs TRBV6-5 and TRBJ2-7; D not certain. Trimming cost V 6 bases and J 0 bases, with 15 bases left between them. The CDR3 extends over 15 amino acids. CDR1 and CDR2 (germline): MNHEY, SVGAGI.

CDR3 sequence (DNA): TGTGCCAGCAGCCCGGGACTAGCGGGGGTGGTTAACACAGATACGCAGTATTTT. Translation: CASSPGLAGVVNTDTQYF. The chain employs TRBV7-8 and TRBJ2-3; 14 positions match TRBD2. J was trimmed by 2 bases and V by 5 bases; bases with no gene match: 9. Germline V gives CDR1 SGHVS, CDR2 FQNEAQ. CDR3 length: 18 amino acids.

The CDR3 sequence is CASSQDTEAFF. Here the CDR3 DNA reads TGTGCCAGCTCACAGGACACTGAAGCTTTCTTT. The chain links TRBV18 to TRBJ1-1, with D hard to call. The CDR3 totals 11 residues. Deletions cut 4 bases from V and 3 bases from J, with 3 bases between. The germline gives CDR1 KGHSH, CDR2 LQKENI.

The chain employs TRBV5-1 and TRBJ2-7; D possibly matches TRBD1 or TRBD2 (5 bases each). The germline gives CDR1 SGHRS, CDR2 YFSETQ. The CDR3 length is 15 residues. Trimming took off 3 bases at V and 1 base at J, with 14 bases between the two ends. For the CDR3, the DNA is TGCGCCAGCAGCTCGGGACCCTATTCTTCCTACGAGCAGTACTTC. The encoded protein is CASSSGPYSSYEQYF.

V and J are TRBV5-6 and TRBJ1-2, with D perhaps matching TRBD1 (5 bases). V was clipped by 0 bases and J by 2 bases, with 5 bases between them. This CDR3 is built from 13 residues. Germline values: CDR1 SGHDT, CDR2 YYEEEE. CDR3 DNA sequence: TGTGCCAGCAGCTTGGCAGGGAACTATGGCTACACCTTC. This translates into CASSLAGNYGYTF.

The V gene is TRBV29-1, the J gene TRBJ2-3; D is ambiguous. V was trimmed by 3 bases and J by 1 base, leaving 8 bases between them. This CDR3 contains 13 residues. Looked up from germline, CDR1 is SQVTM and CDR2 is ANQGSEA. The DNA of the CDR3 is TGCAGCGTTGAGAGTCGGGGCACAGATACGCAGTATTTT. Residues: CSVESRGTDTQYF.

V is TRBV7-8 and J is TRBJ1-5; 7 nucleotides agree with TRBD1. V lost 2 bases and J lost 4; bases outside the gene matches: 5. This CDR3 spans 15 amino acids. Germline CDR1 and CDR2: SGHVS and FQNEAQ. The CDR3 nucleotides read TGTGCCAGCAGCTTATCGAGGGGGCAGAATCAGCCCCAGCATTTT. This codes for CASSLSRGQNQPQHF.